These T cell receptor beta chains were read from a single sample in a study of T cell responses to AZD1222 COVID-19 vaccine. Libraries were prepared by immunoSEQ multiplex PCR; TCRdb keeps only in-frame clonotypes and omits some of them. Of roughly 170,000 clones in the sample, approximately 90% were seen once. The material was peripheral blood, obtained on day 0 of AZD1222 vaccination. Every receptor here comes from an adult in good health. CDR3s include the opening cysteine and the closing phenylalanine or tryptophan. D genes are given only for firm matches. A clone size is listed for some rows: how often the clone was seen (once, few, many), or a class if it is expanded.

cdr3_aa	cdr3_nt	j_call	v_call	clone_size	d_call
CASSLTSGGAGKQFF	TGTGCCAGCAGCTTAACTAGCGGGGGGGCGGGTAAGCAGTTCTTC	TRBJ2-1	TRBV7-2	-	TRBD2
CASSLGKNTEAFF	TGTGCCAGCAGCTTAGGGAAGAACACTGAAGCTTTCTTT	TRBJ1-1	TRBV7-2	once	-
CASSQEAAGKYYGYTF	TGTGCCAGCAGCCAAGAGGCGGCGGGGAAATACTATGGCTACACCTTC	TRBJ1-2	TRBV3-1/TRBV3-2	-	-
CASSFAGQGFETQYF	TGTGCCAGCAGCTTTGCGGGACAGGGGTTTGAGACCCAGTACTTC	TRBJ2-5	TRBV7-2	-	TRBD1
CASSQGDNGYTF	TGTGCCAGCAGCCAAGGGGACAATGGCTACACCTTC	TRBJ1-2	TRBV3-1/TRBV3-2	-	-
CASSLDDTGGYTF	TGTGCCAGCAGCTTAGATGATACAGGCGGCTACACCTTC	TRBJ1-2	TRBV7-2	once	-
CASSHRGGNEKLFF	TGTGCCAGCAGCCACAGGGGGGGGAATGAAAAACTGTTTTTT	TRBJ1-4	TRBV6-5	-	TRBD1
CASSLSAGGSSGNTIYF	TGTGCCAGCAGCTTATCGGCAGGGGGAAGCTCTGGAAACACCATATATTTT	TRBJ1-3	TRBV11-2	-	TRBD1
CASSLGGRGTEAFF	TGTGCCAGCAGCTTAGGGGGTAGGGGCACTGAAGCTTTCTTT	TRBJ1-1	TRBV5-6	-	-
CASSLAPYEQYF	TGTGCCAGCAGCTTAGCTCCCTACGAGCAGTACTTC	TRBJ2-7	TRBV7-8	once	-
CASSHDTSGADNEQFF	TGCGCCAGCAGCCACGATACTAGCGGGGCCGACAATGAGCAGTTCTTC	TRBJ2-1	TRBV4-3	-	TRBD2
CASRRATSGGPYEQYF	TGTGCCAGCAGACGGGCCACTAGCGGGGGACCCTACGAGCAGTACTTC	TRBJ2-7	TRBV7-2	-	TRBD2
CASSETSVETQYF	TGTGCCAGCAGCGAGACTAGCGTGGAGACCCAGTACTTC	TRBJ2-5	TRBV7-9	-	TRBD2
CAISESVDRSFGSNTGELFF	TGTGCCATCAGTGAGTCGGTGGATCGAAGCTTCGGGAGTAACACCGGGGAGCTGTTTTTT	TRBJ2-2	TRBV10-3	-	-
CASSPGAEQYF	TGTGCCAGCAGTCCAGGGGCCGAGCAGTACTTC	TRBJ2-7	TRBV6-5	-	-
CASSTHIPRNTEAFF	TGTGCCAGCAGCACCCATATCCCGAGAAACACTGAAGCTTTCTTT	TRBJ1-1	TRBV6-2/TRBV6-3	-	-
CASSMDRGRNTIYF	TGTGCCAGCAGTATGGACAGGGGTCGAAACACCATATATTTT	TRBJ1-3	TRBV27	-	TRBD1
CASRGVDSHEQYF	TGCGCCAGCAGGGGGGTGGACAGCCACGAGCAGTACTTC	TRBJ2-7	TRBV10-1	-	-
CASSLRAGETQYF	TGTGCCAGCAGCTTAAGGGCGGGGGAGACCCAGTACTTC	TRBJ2-5	TRBV5-6	few	-
CASSLWARDYEQYF	TGTGCCAGCAGTTTATGGGCCAGGGACTACGAGCAGTACTTC	TRBJ2-7	TRBV27	-	-
CASNRGTSSSYEQYF	TGTGCCAGCAACCGCGGGACTAGCAGCTCCTACGAGCAGTACTTC	TRBJ2-7	TRBV7-2	-	TRBD2
CASSFPGQGTGELFF	TGTGCCAGCTCTTTCCCGGGACAGGGGACCGGGGAGCTGTTTTTT	TRBJ2-2	TRBV6-5	-	TRBD1
CASSFRLAEVTQYF	TGTGCCAGCAGCTTTAGACTAGCCGAGGTGACCCAGTACTTC	TRBJ2-5	TRBV7-2	-	TRBD2
CASSPPSTAYQPQHF	TGTGCCAGCAGCCCACCGTCGACAGCGTATCAGCCCCAGCATTTT	TRBJ1-5	TRBV3-1/TRBV3-2	-	-
CASSSSRDVQYNEQFF	TGTGCCAGCAGCTCCTCTCGGGACGTACAATACAATGAGCAGTTCTTC	TRBJ2-1	TRBV6-2/TRBV6-3	-	-
CASSPPGTHDERYLEKLFF	TGTGCCAGCTCACCACCCGGAACCCACGATGAACGCTACCTCGAAAAACTGTTTTTT	TRBJ1-4	TRBV18	-	-
CASRRTGPNIQYF	TGTGCCAGCAGAAGGACAGGGCCAAACATTCAGTACTTC	TRBJ2-4	TRBV6-5	once	TRBD1
CASSRGRSSGANVLTF	TGTGCCAGCAGCCGAGGACGGAGCTCTGGGGCCAACGTCCTGACTTTC	TRBJ2-6	TRBV3-1/TRBV3-2	few	-
CASSDEGATEAFF	TGTGCCAGCAGTGATGAGGGGGCCACTGAAGCTTTCTTT	TRBJ1-1	TRBV6-1	-	TRBD1
CASSPGGDNQPQHF	TGTGCCAGCAGCCCCGGAGGCGACAATCAGCCCCAGCATTTT	TRBJ1-5	TRBV9	-	-
CASSVNYHRKSYEQYF	TGTGCCAGCAGCGTGAACTATCACAGGAAGAGCTACGAGCAGTACTTC	TRBJ2-7	TRBV9	-	-
CASSLWGDTQYF	TGTGCCAGCAGCCTCTGGGGGGATACGCAGTATTTT	TRBJ2-3	TRBV7-9	-	-
CASSPEVTGGVYNEQFF	TGTGCCAGCTCACCAGAGGTTACAGGGGGCGTTTACAATGAGCAGTTCTTC	TRBJ2-1	TRBV18	-	TRBD1
CASSLAFTVVALGDTQYF	TGTGCCAGCAGCTTAGCTTTTACGGTGGTAGCGCTAGGAGATACGCAGTATTTT	TRBJ2-3	TRBV7-2	-	-